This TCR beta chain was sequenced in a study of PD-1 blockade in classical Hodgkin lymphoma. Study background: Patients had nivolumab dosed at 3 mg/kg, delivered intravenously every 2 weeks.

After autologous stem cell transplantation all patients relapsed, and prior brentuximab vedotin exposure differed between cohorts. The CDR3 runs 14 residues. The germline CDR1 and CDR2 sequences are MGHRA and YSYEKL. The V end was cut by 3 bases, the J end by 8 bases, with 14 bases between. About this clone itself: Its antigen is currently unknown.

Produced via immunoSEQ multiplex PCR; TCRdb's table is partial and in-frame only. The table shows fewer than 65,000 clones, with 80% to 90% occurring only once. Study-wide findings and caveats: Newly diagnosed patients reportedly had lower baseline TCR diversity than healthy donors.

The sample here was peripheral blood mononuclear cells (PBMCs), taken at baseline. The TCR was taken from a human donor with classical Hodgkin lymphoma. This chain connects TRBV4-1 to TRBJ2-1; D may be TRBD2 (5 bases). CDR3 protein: CASSQGPGSDEQFF. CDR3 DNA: TGCGCCAGCAGCCAGGGCCCGGGGAGCGATGAGCAGTTCTTC.